Each of the 22 T cell receptor beta chains below was sequenced from the same sample in a study of cytomegalovirus exposure and HLA in healthy donors. PCR primers comprised 60 Vbeta and 13 Jbeta primers. The data were produced by immunoSEQ multiplex PCR, yet TCRdb's version contains in-frame clones alone and is incomplete. The sample lists 150,000 to 200,000 clones, roughly 79% occurring once. Sequenced: PBMCs. The receptor source for this set is a woman in her 50s in good health and CMV-seropositive.

The J gene is TRBJ2-5, the V gene TRBV7-2; 7 nucleotides agree with TRBD2. With 5 bases clipped from V and 5 bases from J, the junction kept 11 bases outside the gene matches. This CDR3 is built from 15 residues. The V gene's germline CDR1 is SGHTA and CDR2 FQGNSA. DNA for the CDR3: TGTGCCAGCAGCCCAGAGGGGAGGGTGTGGGAGACCCAGTACTTC. This translates into CASSPEGRVWETQYF.

The chain employs TRBV5-1 and TRBJ2-7; D possibly corresponds to TRBD1 (8 bases). The germline CDR1 and CDR2 sequences are SGHRS and YFSETQ. The CDR3 runs 14 residues. Trimming pared 0 bases from V and 6 bases from J, leaving 13 bases between. CDR3 sequence: CASSLVDREGEQYF. For the CDR3, the DNA is TGCGCCAGCAGCTTGGTGGACAGGGAGGGCGAGCAGTACTTC.

The gene calls are TRBV28 and TRBJ2-7, with 11 bases that match TRBD2. CDR1 is MDHEN and CDR2 is SYDVKM in the germline V gene. V dropped 3 bases and J dropped 6; count of bases not matched to a gene: 7. This CDR3 spans 15 amino acids. This CDR3 reads CASSFSPGLAGEQYF. As DNA, the CDR3 is TGTGCCAGCAGTTTTTCCCCCGGACTAGCGGGCGAGCAGTACTTC. The full variable domain, in which reference TRBV28 and TRBJ2-7 provide the parts outside the CDR3, is DVKVTQSSRYLVKRTGEKVFLECVQDMDHENMFWYRQDPGLGLRLIYFSYDVKMKEKGDIPEGYSVSREKKERFSLILESASTNQTSMYLCASSFSPGLAGEQYFGPGTRLTVT.

The chain recombines TRBV5-1 with TRBJ2-6; D is unresolved. Germline lookup yields CDR1 SGHRS and CDR2 YFSETQ. The CDR3 is 17 amino acids. Trimming pared 6 bases from V and 2 bases from J, leaving 18 bases between. The CDR3: CASTLLAGNAGANVLTF. The CDR3 DNA sequence: TGCGCCAGCACCCTCCTGGCAGGCAATGCTGGGGCCAACGTCCTGACTTTC.

The rearrangement uses TRBV28 and TRBJ1-1, with D hard to call. The CDR3 covers 18 residues. V was cut by 7 bases and J by 1 base, with 25 bases left in between. CDR1 is MDHEN, CDR2 SYDVKM, per germline. The CDR3 DNA reads TGTGCCAGCACTCGACTCGCGAGATTATACTTGGGGAACACTGAAGCTTTCTTT. Its protein is CASTRLARLYLGNTEAFF.

This clone was observed a single time. The chain carries TRBV29-1 and TRBJ1-4; no clear D. Germline V gene data show CDR1 as SQVTM and CDR2 as ANQGSEA. There are 10 residues in the CDR3. V was pared by 7 bases and J by 8 bases, with 8 bases between. The CDR3 DNA is TGCAGCGGTTACTTAGAAAAACTGTTTTTT. Protein: CSGYLEKLFF.

The V gene is TRBV7-2, the J gene TRBJ1-4, with TRBD1 matching 9 bases. The germline CDR1 and CDR2 sequences are SGHTA and FQGNSA. V lost 5 bases, J lost 2 bases, and 6 bases stayed unmatched. This CDR3 is 16 amino acids long. The CDR3 sequence: CASSRPGTGTNEKLFF. The CDR3 DNA reads as TGTGCCAGCAGCCGTCCCGGGACAGGGACTAATGAAAAACTGTTTTTT. The full variable domain, with the rest looked up from reference TRBV7-2 and TRBJ1-4, is GAGVSQSPSNKVTEKGKDVELRCDPISGHTALYWYRQSLGQGLEFLIYFQGNSAPDKSGLPSDRFSAERTGGSVSTLTIQRTQQEDSAVYLCASSRPGTGTNEKLFFGSGTQLSVL.

The V gene is TRBV6-1, the J gene TRBJ2-6; possible D gene TRBD1, 7 bases. Trimming stripped 4 bases from V and 0 bases from J, with 19 bases between. The CDR3 length is 19 residues. CDR1 is MNHNS and CDR2 is SASEGT in the germline V gene. The CDR3 region has the DNA TGTGCCAGCAGTGCCTCAGAGCAGGGGGGAATCTCTGGGGCCAACGTCCTGACTTTC. Its protein product is CASSASEQGGISGANVLTF.

This chain joins TRBV11-2 and TRBJ1-3; tentatively, D is TRBD1 (6 bases). There are 15 residues in the CDR3. Deletions cut 6 bases from V and 0 bases from J, with 12 bases between. CDR1 and CDR2 (germline): SGHAT, FQNNGV. The CDR3 reads CASRQGFSSGNTIYF. In nucleotides, the CDR3 is TGTGCCAGCAGACAGGGATTCTCCTCTGGAAACACCATATATTTT.

The rearrangement uses TRBV5-1 and TRBJ2-3; 11 bases agree with TRBD1. CDR3 length: 17 amino acids. Trimming cost V 0 bases and J 4 bases; bases outside gene matches: 7. Germline V gene data show CDR1 as SGHRS and CDR2 as YFSETQ. CDR3 amino acids: CASSLAGTGGFADTQYF. For the CDR3, the DNA is TGCGCCAGCAGCTTGGCCGGGACAGGGGGTTTTGCAGATACGCAGTATTTT.

The genes are TRBV28 and TRBJ1-2; 8 bases match TRBD1. CDR3 length equals 12 residues. Germline assignment: CDR1 MDHEN and CDR2 SYDVKM. Trimming removed 5 bases from V and 8 bases from J; junction bases left unmatched: 4. The CDR3 reads CASSPGGRGYTF. The CDR3, as DNA: TGTGCCAGCAGTCCAGGGGGCCGAGGCTACACCTTC.

This clone was observed a single time. The chain joins TRBV28 to TRBJ1-2; 10 nucleotides agree with TRBD1. The CDR3 consists of 15 residues. Germline V lookup: CDR1 MDHEN, CDR2 SYDVKM. J lost 4 bases, V lost 2 bases, and 4 bases had no gene match. This CDR3 is CASSLRTGGVYGYTF. The CDR3, as DNA: TGTGCCAGCAGTTTACGGACAGGGGGAGTCTATGGCTACACCTTC.

J is TRBJ2-5 and V is TRBV18; TRBD2 agrees at 8 bases. This CDR3 has 13 residues. Trimming at V came to 3 bases and at J to 5 bases, leaving 2 bases not matched to a gene. Germline V CDR1 and CDR2: KGHSH, LQKENI. The DNA of the CDR3 is TGTGCCAGCTCACCCGCTAGCGGGGAGACCCAGTACTTC. Translation: CASSPASGETQYF.

The chain employs TRBV28 and TRBJ2-3; D remains ambiguous. Trimming removed 3 bases from V and 1 base from J, with 8 bases in between. CDR1 MDHEN and CDR2 SYDVKM come from the germline V gene. The length of the CDR3 is 14 residues. CDR3 sequence reads: CASSFLSGTDTQYF. CDR3 DNA: TGTGCCAGCAGTTTTCTGTCAGGCACAGATACGCAGTATTTT.

The V gene is TRBV6-4, the J gene TRBJ2-2, with D perhaps matching TRBD2 (6 bases). Trimming shortened V by 6 bases and J by 3 bases, and 11 bases separated the two germline ends. The germline V gene has CDR1 MRHNA and CDR2 SNTAGT. CDR3 length equals 14 residues. The CDR3 sequence: CASRAREDTGELFF. In DNA, the CDR3 is TGTGCCAGCAGAGCCAGGGAGGACACCGGGGAGCTGTTTTTT.

The chain recombines TRBV6-5 with TRBJ2-7; 10 bases align to TRBD2. The germline V gene has CDR1 MNHEY and CDR2 SVGAGI. This CDR3 region has 15 residues. V trimming: 6 bases; J trimming: 0 bases; junction bases outside the gene matches: 5. The CDR3 region has the DNA TGTGCCAGCAGCCGCGGACTAGCGGCCTCCTACGAGCAGTACTTC. Translating it yields CASSRGLAASYEQYF.

This chain uses TRBV9 with TRBJ2-1; 14 bases fit TRBD2. Trimming removed 4 bases from V and 1 base from J; junction bases left unmatched: 10. The CDR3 extends over 19 amino acids. Germline CDR1 is SGDLS and CDR2 is YYNGEE. For the CDR3, the DNA is TGTGCCAGCAGCCCCTACCCGACTAGCGGGAGGGGGTCCTACAATGAGCAGTTCTTC. This gives the protein CASSPYPTSGRGSYNEQFF.

The chain combines TRBV30 with TRBJ2-7, with 7 bases fitting TRBD1. This CDR3 is built from 15 residues. Trimming cost V 3 bases and J 0 bases; bases outside gene matches: 8. Per the germline V gene, CDR1 is GTSNPN and CDR2 is SVGIG (reference sequence). CDR3 region: CAWSLGQASSYEQYF. CDR3 DNA sequence: TGTGCCTGGAGCCTAGGACAGGCCAGCTCCTACGAGCAGTACTTC.

The chain joins TRBV6-5 to TRBJ2-1; D may be TRBD2 (5 bases). CDR1 is MNHEY, CDR2 SVGAGI, per germline. V was trimmed by 0 bases and J by 8 bases, leaving 11 bases between them. The CDR3 has 14 amino acids. CDR3 sequence (DNA): TGTGCCAGCAGTTACTCGCCGGTGGGAGATGAGCAGTTCTTC. Its protein product is CASSYSPVGDEQFF.

The chain uses TRBV6-5 and TRBJ1-4; possible D gene TRBD1, 6 bases. Germline assignment: CDR1 MNHEY and CDR2 SVGAGI. V lost 8 bases and J lost 10, with 20 bases in between. The CDR3 has 14 residues. This CDR3 is CASPSGPGAGKLFF. For the CDR3, the DNA is TGTGCCAGCCCTTCGGGCCCAGGGGCTGGAAAACTGTTTTTT.

Worth noting for this clone: Its ends do not fully match the called genes, so a read error is possible. V is TRBV2 and J is TRBJ1-1; D gene unclear. Germline lookup yields CDR1 SNHLY and CDR2 FYNNEI. The CDR3 covers 16 residues. This chain's CDR3 is CASSEGPSRGVTEAFF. DNA for the CDR3: TGTGCCAGCAGCGAAGGCCCCTCAAGAGGCGTTACTGAAGCTTTCTTT.

The chain carries TRBV4-3 and TRBJ1-1; the match to TRBD1 covers 7 bases. Germline assignment: CDR1 LGHNA and CDR2 YSLEER. The CDR3 totals 16 residues. Losses at the gene ends were 2 bases for V and 0 bases for J; bases not matched to a gene: 6. The CDR3 spells CASSQRRDRMNTEAFF. The DNA of the CDR3 is TGCGCCAGCAGCCAAAGGAGGGACAGAATGAACACTGAAGCTTTCTTT.